These 21 T cell receptor beta chains were all obtained from the same sample, sequenced in a study of cytomegalovirus exposure and HLA in healthy donors. In the PCR, 60 Vbeta and 13 Jbeta primers were used. Generated by immunoSEQ multiplex PCR, the TCRdb table keeps only in-frame clones and is missing some. The repertoire holds 130,000 or so clones, with approximately 78% as singletons. Specimen: PBMCs. The receptors derive from a woman aged 50 to 60 in good health and CMV-seropositive.

The V call is TRBV5-1, the J call TRBJ2-5, with a tentative D call TRBD2 (5 bases). The CDR3 runs to 14 residues. Per the germline V gene, CDR1 is SGHRS and CDR2 is YFSETQ. V was cut by 3 bases and J by 5 bases, with 14 bases left in between. The CDR3 loop is CASSSHTPGETQYF. CDR3 coding DNA: TGCGCCAGCAGCTCCCATACACCGGGGGAGACCCAGTACTTC.

This chain uses TRBV2 with TRBJ2-2; tentative D call: TRBD2 (6 bases). Per the germline V gene, CDR1 is SNHLY and CDR2 is FYNNEI. The germline V and J ends were trimmed by 5 bases and 3 bases, with 16 bases remaining between them. The CDR3 covers 16 residues. The CDR3 nucleotides read TGTGCCAGCAGTAACCCTGGCGGGGCCCACACCGGGGAGCTGTTTTTT. It encodes CASSNPGGAHTGELFF.

The gene calls are TRBV18 and TRBJ2-7, with TRBD2 identical over 11 bases. The CDR3 has 15 amino acids. V shed 0 bases and J 6 bases; nucleotides not matched to a gene: 4. CDR1 is KGHSH, CDR2 LQKENI, per germline. The CDR3 is CASSPPGSGRVEQYF. The CDR3 DNA sequence: TGTGCCAGCTCACCACCGGGTAGCGGGAGGGTCGAGCAGTACTTC.

This clone showed up just once. This sequence joins TRBV7-3 and TRBJ2-1; TRBD2 aligns across 9 bases. Germline CDR1 reads SGHTA; CDR2 reads FQGTGA. This CDR3 comprises 15 residues. The trim removed 0 bases at V and 4 bases at J, leaving 1 base unmatched. The CDR3 nucleotides read TGTGCCAGCAGCTTAACGACTAGCGGATACAATGAGCAGTTCTTC. Translation: CASSLTTSGYNEQFF.

The genes are TRBV12-5 and TRBJ1-1; no reliable D call. The CDR3 contains 15 residues. In germline, CDR1 is LGHNT, CDR2 FRNRAP. The ends were cut back, 0 bases at V and 3 bases at J, with 11 bases in the middle. CDR3 region: CASGLVLRGDTEAFF. CDR3 nucleotides: TGTGCTAGTGGTTTGGTACTACGGGGAGACACTGAAGCTTTCTTT.

The chain uses TRBV7-8 and TRBJ1-1; maybe TRBD1 (6 bases). Trimming stripped 4 bases from V and 6 bases from J, with 21 bases between. CDR1 SGHVS and CDR2 FQNEAQ come from the germline V gene. This CDR3 has 16 residues. The chain's CDR3 is CASSSPGGAGWAEAFF. The DNA for the CDR3 is TGTGCCAGCAGCTCACCCGGGGGGGCGGGGTGGGCTGAAGCTTTCTTT.

This chain joins TRBV27 and TRBJ2-1; 8 bases align to TRBD2. The CDR3 extends over 14 amino acids. With V trimmed by 3 bases and J by 7 bases, 5 bases remained unmatched. The germline V gene encodes CDR1 MNHEY and CDR2 SMNVEV (reference sequence). This CDR3 reads CASSLDGGANEQFF. CDR3 bases: TGTGCCAGCAGTTTGGACGGGGGGGCAAATGAGCAGTTCTTC.

The rearrangement joins TRBV5-4 to TRBJ2-3, with 7 positions matching TRBD1. After removal of 0 bases from V and 8 bases from J, the junction contained 9 bases not matched to a gene. This CDR3 is 15 amino acids long. CDR1 and CDR2 (germline): SGHNT, YYREEE (reference sequence). CDR3 sequence: CASSLAETGLGTQYF. CDR3 in DNA: TGTGCCAGCAGCTTGGCGGAGACAGGGTTGGGTACGCAGTATTTT.

The chain is built from TRBV15 and TRBJ2-1; D is possibly TRBD2 (6 bases). Trimming removed 8 bases at V and 4 bases at J, with 18 bases between. This CDR3 is built from 15 residues. From germline, CDR1 is LNHNV and CDR2 YYDKDF (reference sequence). The CDR3 sequence is CATRGARGFYNEQFF. Written as DNA, the CDR3 is TGTGCCACCCGAGGAGCCCGGGGGTTTTACAATGAGCAGTTCTTC.

The CDR3 region has the DNA TGTGCCAGCAGAGGGGGCGCAGGTCCGTATGCTTTCTTT. Its translation is CASRGGAGPYAFF. The chain uses TRBV27 and TRBJ1-1; 7 bases are shared with TRBD1. With V trimmed by 6 bases and J by 11 bases, 12 bases remained unmatched. Germline V gives CDR1 MNHEY, CDR2 SMNVEV (reference sequence). The CDR3 totals 13 residues.

This clone has only one observation. The CDR3 loop is CASSLSFGQGYEQYF. The CDR3 nucleotides are TGTGCCAGCAGCTTAAGTTTTGGACAGGGCTACGAGCAGTACTTC. This chain connects TRBV7-2 to TRBJ2-7; 8 nucleotides match TRBD1. CDR3 length equals 15 residues. The germline CDR1 and CDR2 sequences are SGHTA and FQGNSA. Unmatched junction bases numbered 6, after V lost 2 bases and J lost 3 bases.

The chain employs TRBV4-3 and TRBJ1-2; 9 positions match TRBD1. V lost 4 bases and J lost 4; bases outside the gene matches: 13. Germline assignment: CDR1 LGHNA and CDR2 YSLEER. The CDR3 spans 17 residues. The CDR3 DNA follows: TGCGCCAGCAGCCGAAGACAGGGGGTCCACAGGGTCTATGGCTACACCTTC. Translating gives CASSRRQGVHRVYGYTF.

V and J are TRBV11-2 and TRBJ2-1; 8 bases fit TRBD2. Germline V lookup: CDR1 SGHAT, CDR2 FQNNGV. The length of the CDR3 is 16 residues. J lost 7 bases, V lost 3 bases, and 11 bases had no gene match. The CDR3 region is CASSFWRGELGNEQFF. The CDR3 region has the DNA TGTGCCAGCAGCTTTTGGCGGGGGGAACTCGGGAATGAGCAGTTCTTC.

The rearrangement joins TRBV7-3 to TRBJ2-6; 8 nucleotides line up with TRBD2. The CDR3 consists of 17 residues. Germline values: CDR1 SGHTA, CDR2 FQGTGA. The J segment lost 1 base and the V segment lost 4 bases, leaving 6 bases of the junction unmatched. Here the CDR3 DNA reads TGTGCCAGCAGCTCCCCGCGGGAGGTTTCTGGGGCCAACGTCCTGACTTTC. Translating it yields CASSSPREVSGANVLTF.

For this clone: At the DNA level, this CDR3 is encoded by other sequences in the same sample as well. This chain connects TRBV15 to TRBJ2-7; D not resolved. The CDR3 length is 13 residues. Germline values: CDR1 LNHNV, CDR2 YYDKDF (reference sequence). The V end lost 0 bases, the J end lost 3 bases, and 6 bases lay between the germline ends. CDR3 protein: CATSRDRGYEQYF. The CDR3 DNA follows: TGTGCCACCAGCAGAGACCGAGGCTACGAGCAGTACTTC. The entire variable domain, with the rest obtained from reference TRBV15 and TRBJ2-7, is as follows: DAMVIQNPRYQVTQFGKPVTLSCSQTLNHNVMYWYQQKSSQAPKLLFHYYDKDFNNEADTPDNFQSRRPNTSFCFLDIRSPGLGDTAMYLCATSRDRGYEQYFGPGTRLTVT.

This chain uses TRBV18 with TRBJ1-2, with 8 bases matching TRBD1. This CDR3 contains 16 residues. From germline, CDR1 is KGHSH and CDR2 LQKENI. V shed 4 bases, J shed 1 base, and the junction held 8 bases outside the gene matches. In DNA, the CDR3 is TGTGCCAGCTCACGGGACAGGCAGAACCTTAACTATGGCTACACCTTC. Translated, it gives CASSRDRQNLNYGYTF.

This sequence joins TRBV9 and TRBJ2-7; the match to TRBD1 covers 7 bases. Germline CDR1 reads SGDLS; CDR2 reads YYNGEE. After removal of 2 bases from V and 7 bases from J, the junction contained 9 bases not matched to a gene. The CDR3 spans 14 residues. This CDR3 reads CASSVMGTDGEQYF. The CDR3 nucleotides are TGTGCCAGCAGCGTCATGGGGACAGATGGAGAGCAGTACTTC.

The chain combines TRBV25-1 with TRBJ2-2, with 7 bases lining up with TRBD1. V was pared by 4 bases and J by 3 bases, with 11 bases of the junction left unmatched. This CDR3 region has 17 residues. Per germline, CDR1 MGHDK and CDR2 SYGVNS. The CDR3 DNA reads TGTGCCAGCAGTGTAGGTTTCGAGGGGGCAGACACCGGGGAGCTGTTTTTT. As protein: CASSVGFEGADTGELFF.

In its sample, this clone was seen a few times. This sequence joins TRBV30 and TRBJ2-4; D is undetermined. CDR1 is GTSNPN, CDR2 SVGIG, per germline (reference sequence). CDR3 size: 13 residues. V gave up 5 bases and J gave up 6 bases, with 14 bases separating them. CDR3 sequence: CAWGLRSGNIQYF. CDR3 coding DNA: TGTGCCTGGGGTTTGAGGAGTGGAAACATTCAGTACTTC.

The V call is TRBV7-9, the J call TRBJ2-3; 7 nucleotides line up with TRBD1. Looked up from germline, CDR1 is SEHNR and CDR2 is FQNEAQ (reference sequence). The CDR3 length is 17 residues. J was trimmed by 3 bases and V by 0 bases; bases with no gene match: 9. The CDR3 here is CASSLARTGWFTDTQYF. CDR3 coding DNA: TGTGCCAGCAGCTTAGCGAGGACAGGCTGGTTTACAGATACGCAGTATTTT.

The chain carries TRBV2 and TRBJ2-1, with unresolved D. The CDR3 is 16 amino acids. The germline V gene encodes CDR1 SNHLY and CDR2 FYNNEI. The V end lost 6 bases, the J end lost 4 bases, and 19 bases lay between the germline ends. The CDR3 protein is CASRELGGGRYNEQFF. The CDR3 DNA is TGTGCCAGCAGAGAGCTCGGCGGTGGCAGATACAATGAGCAGTTCTTC.